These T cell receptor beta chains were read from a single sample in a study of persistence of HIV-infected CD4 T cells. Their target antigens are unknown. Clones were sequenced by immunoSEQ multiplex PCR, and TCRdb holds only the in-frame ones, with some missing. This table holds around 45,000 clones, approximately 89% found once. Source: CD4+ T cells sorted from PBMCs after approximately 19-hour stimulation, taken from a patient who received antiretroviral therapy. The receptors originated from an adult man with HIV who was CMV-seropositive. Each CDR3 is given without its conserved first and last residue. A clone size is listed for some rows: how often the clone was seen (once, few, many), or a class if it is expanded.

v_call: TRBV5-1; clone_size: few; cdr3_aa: ASSLAGGSSYNEQF
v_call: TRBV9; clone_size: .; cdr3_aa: ASSVGPISGNTIY
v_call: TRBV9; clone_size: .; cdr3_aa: ASSVAWRGVYNEQF
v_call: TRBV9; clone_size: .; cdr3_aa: ASSQGQLMNTEAF
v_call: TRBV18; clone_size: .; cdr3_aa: ASSRTGQGDNQPQH
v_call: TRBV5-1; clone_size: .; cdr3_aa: ASSLSSGGTNTEAF
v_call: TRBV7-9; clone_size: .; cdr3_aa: ASSLASGQEKNEQF
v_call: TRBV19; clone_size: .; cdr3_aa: ASSLSGTSSYEQY
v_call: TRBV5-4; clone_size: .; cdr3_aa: ASSLGTSGYEQY
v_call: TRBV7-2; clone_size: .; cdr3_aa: ASRKKQENTEAF
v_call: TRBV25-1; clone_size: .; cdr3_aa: ASSVPGANVLT
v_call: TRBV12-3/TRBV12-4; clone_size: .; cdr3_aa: ASSLSAHEQY
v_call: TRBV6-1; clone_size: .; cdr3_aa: ASSEKVGGNQPQH
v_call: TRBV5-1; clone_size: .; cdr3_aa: ASRPGTGGLDTQY
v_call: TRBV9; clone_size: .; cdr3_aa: ASQRGAEYTQY
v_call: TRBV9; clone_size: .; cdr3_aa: ASSPEVSGNTIY
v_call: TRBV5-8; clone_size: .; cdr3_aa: ASSARHFNQPQH
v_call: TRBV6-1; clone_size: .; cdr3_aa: ASSSRTGGNQPQH
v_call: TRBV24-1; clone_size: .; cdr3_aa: ATSSSGAEGGYNEQF
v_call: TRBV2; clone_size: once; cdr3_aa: ASRVESNTEAF
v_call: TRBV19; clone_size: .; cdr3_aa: ASTWTGQGMNTEAF
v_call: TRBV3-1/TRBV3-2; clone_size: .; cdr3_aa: ASSKPTTDTQY
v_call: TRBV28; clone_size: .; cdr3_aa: ASRTGGYGYT
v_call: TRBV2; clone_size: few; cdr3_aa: ARGGRGANSPLH
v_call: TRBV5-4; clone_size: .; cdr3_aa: ASSGGTSSYEQY
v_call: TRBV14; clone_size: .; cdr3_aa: ASSQNVVSHEQY
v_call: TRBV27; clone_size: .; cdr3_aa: ATTAGGPFGPQY